This record concerns one T cell receptor beta chain sequence. Its antigen is as yet unknown. Additional DNA sequences in this sample encode the identical CDR3. Under the authors' procedure: ImmunoSEQ only sent back junction sequences with no quality scores, so filtering was done differently. Produced via immunoSEQ multiplex PCR; TCRdb's table is partial and in-frame only. Clone size and the V and J calls come from that table; the DNA yielded D and trimming. The sample lists about 2 million clones, roughly 94% occurring once. It was CD45RO-negative cells, positively selected for CCR7, that made up naive CD8 cells, with terminally differentiated effector memory CD45RA+ cells excluded. V shed 3 bases, J shed 5 bases, and the junction held 0 bases outside the gene matches. Germline values: CDR1 MNHEY, CDR2 SMNVEV (reference sequence). The CDR3 totals 13 residues. These data originate in a study of shared clonotypes between healthy human individuals. At the level of the study: CD4 naive and memory got three plates each, CD8 naive two, CD8 memory one. The study, taken as a whole, reports: Sampling covered blood only; tissue repertoires likely differ.

This chain uses TRBV27 with TRBJ1-2, with 10 positions matching TRBD1. The material sequenced was naive CD8+ T cells sorted from blood. The sequence derives from a man between 18 and 35 years old in good health. For the CDR3, the DNA is TGTGCCAGCAGTTTGGGACAGGGGTATGGCTACACCTTC. This codes for CASSLGQGYGYTF.